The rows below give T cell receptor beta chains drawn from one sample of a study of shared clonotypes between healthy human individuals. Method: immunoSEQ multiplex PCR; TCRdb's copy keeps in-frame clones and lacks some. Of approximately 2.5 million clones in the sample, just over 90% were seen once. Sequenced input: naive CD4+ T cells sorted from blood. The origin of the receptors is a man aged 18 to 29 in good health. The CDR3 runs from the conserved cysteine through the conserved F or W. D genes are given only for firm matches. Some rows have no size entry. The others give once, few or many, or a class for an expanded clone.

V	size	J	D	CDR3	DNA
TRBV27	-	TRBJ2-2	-	CASSLRENTGELFF	TGTGCCAGCAGTCTACGGGAGAACACCGGGGAGCTGTTTTTT
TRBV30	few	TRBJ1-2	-	CAWRTVDGYTF	TGTGCCTGGAGGACAGTCGATGGCTACACCTTC
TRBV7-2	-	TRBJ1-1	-	CASSLLPGYTEAFF	TGTGCCAGCAGCTTACTCCCAGGCTACACTGAAGCTTTCTTT
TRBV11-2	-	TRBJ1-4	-	CASSLGARYEKLFF	TGTGCCAGCAGCTTAGGGGCCAGATACGAAAAACTGTTTTTT
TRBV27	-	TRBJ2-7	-	CASSLSGGLGEQYF	TGTGCCAGCAGTTTATCGGGGGGACTCGGCGAGCAGTACTTC
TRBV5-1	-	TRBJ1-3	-	CASSLGTDRNTIYF	TGCGCCAGCAGCCTTGGGACCGATCGAAACACCATATATTTT
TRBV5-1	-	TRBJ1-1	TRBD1	CASSLGGTGGMNTEAFF	TGCGCCAGCAGCTTGGGCGGGACAGGGGGAATGAACACTGAAGCTTTCTTT
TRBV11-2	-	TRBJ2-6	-	CASSLPTGSGANVLTF	TGTGCCAGCAGCTTACCTACAGGGTCTGGGGCCAACGTCCTGACTTTC
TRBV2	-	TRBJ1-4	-	CASSQGELFF	TGTGCCAGCTCTCAAGGCGAACTGTTTTTT
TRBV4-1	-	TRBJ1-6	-	CASSQEPQGTYNSPLHF	TGCGCCAGCAGCCAAGAACCCCAGGGGACCTATAATTCACCCCTCCACTTT
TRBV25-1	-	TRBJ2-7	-	CASEGRNSNEQYF	TGTGCCAGCGAAGGGAGAAACAGCAACGAGCAGTACTTC
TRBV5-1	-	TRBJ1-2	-	CASSLVSGTLYGYTF	TGCGCCAGCAGCTTGGTTTCGGGGACCCTTTATGGCTACACCTTC
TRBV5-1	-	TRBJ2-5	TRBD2	CASSLTSGPIETQYF	TGCGCCAGCAGCCTTACTAGCGGACCCATTGAGACCCAGTACTTC
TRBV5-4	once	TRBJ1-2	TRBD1	CASSSAGGSNYGYTF	TGTGCCAGCAGCAGCGCAGGGGGTTCTAACTATGGCTACACCTTC
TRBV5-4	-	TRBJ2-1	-	CASSLVLESEQFF	TGTGCCAGCAGCTTAGTTCTAGAGAGTGAGCAGTTCTTC
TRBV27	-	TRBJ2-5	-	CASSTMEGQYF	TGTGCCAGCAGTACTATGGAGGGCCAGTACTTC
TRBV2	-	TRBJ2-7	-	CASRHRDGDEQYF	TGTGCCAGCAGACACAGGGACGGCGACGAGCAGTACTTC
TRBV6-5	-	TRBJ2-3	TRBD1	CASTRDRGDTQYF	TGTGCCAGCACGAGGGACAGGGGGGATACGCAGTATTTT
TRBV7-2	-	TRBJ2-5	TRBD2	CASSAGTSGRSGTQETQYF	TGTGCCAGCAGCGCCGGGACTAGCGGGAGATCCGGGACCCAAGAGACCCAGTACTTC
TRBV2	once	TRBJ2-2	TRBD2	CASKGTSGRGSGELFF	TGTGCCAGCAAAGGGACTAGCGGGAGAGGTTCCGGGGAGCTGTTTTTT
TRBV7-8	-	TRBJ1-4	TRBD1	CASSQIHGTVGEKLFF	TGTGCCAGCAGCCAAATCCACGGGACAGTGGGGGAAAAACTGTTTTTT
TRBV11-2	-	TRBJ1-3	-	CASSLAGYSGNTIYF	TGTGCCAGCAGCTTAGCAGGGTACTCTGGAAACACCATATATTTT